These 9 T cell receptor beta chains originate from one sample sequenced in a study of liver allograft versus peripheral blood T cells. Background on the study: Transplanted livers held T cell receptor repertoires, and these were compared with repertoires in recipients' peripheral blood.

TCRdb re-called the reads through MiXCR, storing one row per CDR3 protein. This table has about 14,000 distinct CDR3 sequences, about 20% appearing once. All receptors come from a human patient who had a liver transplant. Some of the T cells may derive from the graft donor.

This clonotype was observed at least ten times. This sequence joins TRBV6-2 or TRBV6-3 and TRBJ1-1; D is perhaps TRBD1 (6 bases). The CDR3 sequence is 11 residues long. Trimming pared 7 bases from V and 5 bases from J, leaving 8 bases between. Per the germline V gene, CDR1 is MNHEY and CDR2 is SVGEGT. The CDR3 is CASTQGTEAFF. CDR3 in DNA: TGTGCCAGCACTCAGGGGACTGAAGCTTTCTTT.

This clonotype counts as medium-sized. This chain joins TRBV19 and TRBJ1-2; 8 nucleotides align to TRBD1. Germline V lookup: CDR1 LNHDA, CDR2 SQIVND (reference sequence). This CDR3 region has 16 residues. With 4 bases clipped from V and 0 bases from J, the junction kept 7 bases outside the gene matches. The CDR3 here is CASSTLGTGANYGYTF. CDR3 in DNA: TGTGCCAGTAGTACCCTCGGGACAGGAGCTAACTATGGCTACACCTTC.

This clonotype is medium-sized in the sample. The V and J genes are TRBV6-1 and TRBJ1-5, with D unclear. The germline V gene encodes CDR1 MNHNS and CDR2 SASEGT. Trimming removed 4 bases at V and 4 bases at J, with 11 bases between. CDR3 length: 14 amino acids. The CDR3 sequence is CASSGGLGNQPQHF. The CDR3 nucleotides read TGTGCCAGCAGTGGAGGACTGGGAAATCAGCCCCAGCATTTT.

Here the CDR3 reads CASSPIARGGRKEKLFF. The DNA of the CDR3 is TGTGCCAGCAGCCCTATAGCCCGGGGGGGGCGAAAGGAAAAACTGTTTTTT. The chain links TRBV7-2 to TRBJ1-4; maybe TRBD1 (6 bases). The CDR3 extends over 17 amino acids. Deletions cut 5 bases from V and 8 bases from J, with 24 bases between. Germline V gene data show CDR1 as SGHTA and CDR2 as FQGNSA.

This clonotype was observed at least ten times. This rearrangement joins TRBV6-6 to TRBJ2-1, with 7 positions matching TRBD2. This CDR3 comprises 16 residues. V was clipped by 5 bases and J by 7 bases; unmatched bases: 14. CDR1 and CDR2 from the germline V gene are MNHNY and SVGAGI (reference sequence). For the CDR3, the DNA is TGTGCCAGCAGTCACCCGGGGACTACCCCTGGAAATGAGCAGTTCTTC. Translation gives CASSHPGTTPGNEQFF.

V usage is TRBV28 and J usage is TRBJ2-5, with TRBD1 matching 7 bases. V dropped 4 bases and J dropped 5; count of bases not matched to a gene: 4. CDR1 MDHEN and CDR2 SYDVKM come from the germline V gene. The CDR3 extends over 13 amino acids. The CDR3 loop is CASSSGQRETQYF. As DNA, the CDR3 is TGTGCCAGCAGTTCGGGACAGCGGGAGACCCAGTACTTC.

There are a few counts of this clonotype. The genes are TRBV30 and TRBJ1-5; D might be TRBD1 (6 bases). The germline gives CDR1 GTSNPN, CDR2 SVGIG (reference sequence). Trimming pared 0 bases from V and 4 bases from J, leaving 7 bases between. This CDR3 has 13 amino acids. This CDR3 is CAWSVQGNQPQHF. The CDR3 coding sequence is TGTGCCTGGAGTGTTCAGGGGAATCAGCCCCAGCATTTT. The complete variable domain, with remaining parts taken from reference TRBV30 and TRBJ1-5, reads SQTIHQWPATLVQPVGSPLSLECTVEGTSNPNLYWYRQAAGRGLQLLFYSVGIGQISSEVPQNLSASRPQDRQFILSSKKLLLSDSGFYLCAWSVQGNQPQHFGDGTRLSIL.

This clonotype appeared a few times. The chain employs TRBV12-3 or TRBV12-4 and TRBJ1-2; the match to TRBD1 covers 8 bases. V shed 4 bases and J 7 bases; nucleotides not matched to a gene: 5. The CDR3 has 13 amino acids. This chain's CDR3 is CASSSGQGFGYTF. DNA of the CDR3: TGTGCCAGCAGTTCCGGACAGGGTTTTGGCTACACCTTC.

In its sample, this clonotype was seen many times. The V call is TRBV27, the J call TRBJ1-1, with D possibly matching TRBD1 (6 bases). V lost 0 bases, J lost 2 bases, and 16 bases lay in between. This CDR3 has 17 amino acids. From germline, CDR1 is MNHEY and CDR2 SMNVEV (reference sequence). CDR3 protein: CASSLSIGGGSNTEAFF. DNA for the CDR3: TGTGCCAGCAGTTTATCGATCGGGGGGGGCTCTAACACTGAAGCTTTCTTT.